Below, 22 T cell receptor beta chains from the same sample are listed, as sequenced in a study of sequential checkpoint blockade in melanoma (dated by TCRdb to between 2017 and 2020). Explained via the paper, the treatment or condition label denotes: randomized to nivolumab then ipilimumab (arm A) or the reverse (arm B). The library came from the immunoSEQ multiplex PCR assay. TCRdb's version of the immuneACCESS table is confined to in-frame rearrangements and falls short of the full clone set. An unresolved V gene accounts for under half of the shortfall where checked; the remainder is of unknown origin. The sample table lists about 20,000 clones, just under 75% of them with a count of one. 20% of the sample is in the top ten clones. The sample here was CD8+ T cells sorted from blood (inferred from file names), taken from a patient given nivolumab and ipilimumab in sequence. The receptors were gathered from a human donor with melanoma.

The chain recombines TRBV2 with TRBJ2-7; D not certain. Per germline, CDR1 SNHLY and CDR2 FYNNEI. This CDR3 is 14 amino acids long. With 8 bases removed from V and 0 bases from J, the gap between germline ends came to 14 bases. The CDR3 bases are TGTGCCAGCGGCCCGGATCGGGTCTCCTACGAGCAGTACTTC. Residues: CASGPDRVSYEQYF.

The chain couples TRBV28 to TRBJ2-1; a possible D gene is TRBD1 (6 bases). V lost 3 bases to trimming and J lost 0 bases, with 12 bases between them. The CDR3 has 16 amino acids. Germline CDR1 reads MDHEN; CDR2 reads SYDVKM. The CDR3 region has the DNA TGTGCCAGCAGTTTTCCGACAGGCCTCTCCTACAATGAGCAGTTCTTC. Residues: CASSFPTGLSYNEQFF.

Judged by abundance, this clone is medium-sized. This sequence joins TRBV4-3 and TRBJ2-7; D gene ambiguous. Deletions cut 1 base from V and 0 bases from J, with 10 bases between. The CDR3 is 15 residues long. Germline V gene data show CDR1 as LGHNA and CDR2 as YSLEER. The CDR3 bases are TGCGCCAGCAGCCAAGCTGTAGTGTCCTCCTACGAGCAGTACTTC. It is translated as CASSQAVVSSYEQYF.

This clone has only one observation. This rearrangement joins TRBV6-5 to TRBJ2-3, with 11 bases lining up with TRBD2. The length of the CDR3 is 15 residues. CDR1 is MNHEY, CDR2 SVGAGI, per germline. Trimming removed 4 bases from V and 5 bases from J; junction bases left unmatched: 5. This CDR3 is CASSLTSGAKDTQYF. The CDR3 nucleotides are TGTGCCAGCAGTTTGACTAGCGGGGCGAAAGATACGCAGTATTTT.

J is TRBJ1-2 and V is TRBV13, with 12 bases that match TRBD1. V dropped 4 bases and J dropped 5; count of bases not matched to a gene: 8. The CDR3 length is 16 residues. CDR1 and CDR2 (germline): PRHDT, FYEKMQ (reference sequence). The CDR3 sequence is CASSSGTGGTRYGYTF. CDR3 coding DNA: TGTGCCAGCAGCTCGGGGACAGGGGGCACCAGGTATGGCTACACCTTC.

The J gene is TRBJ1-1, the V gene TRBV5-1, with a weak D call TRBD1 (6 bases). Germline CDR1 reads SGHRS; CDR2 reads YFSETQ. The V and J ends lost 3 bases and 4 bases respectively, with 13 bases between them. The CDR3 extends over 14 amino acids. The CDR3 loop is CASSSGGGFTEAFF. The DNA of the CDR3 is TGCGCCAGCAGCTCCGGGGGGGGCTTCACTGAAGCTTTCTTT.

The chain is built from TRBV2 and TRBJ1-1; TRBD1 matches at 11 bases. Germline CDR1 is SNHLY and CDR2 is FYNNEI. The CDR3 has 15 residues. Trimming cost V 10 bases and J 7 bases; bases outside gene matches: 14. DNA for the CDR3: TGTGCCATCCTGCCGGACAGGGGGCCGAAAGGTGAAGCTTTCTTT. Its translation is CAILPDRGPKGEAFF. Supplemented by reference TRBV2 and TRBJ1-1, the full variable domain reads EPEVTQTPSHQVTQMGQEVILRCVPISNHLYFYWYRQILGQKVEFLVSFYNNEISEKSEIFDDQFSVERPDGSNFTLKIRSTKLEDSAMYFCAILPDRGPKGEAFFGQGTRLTVV.

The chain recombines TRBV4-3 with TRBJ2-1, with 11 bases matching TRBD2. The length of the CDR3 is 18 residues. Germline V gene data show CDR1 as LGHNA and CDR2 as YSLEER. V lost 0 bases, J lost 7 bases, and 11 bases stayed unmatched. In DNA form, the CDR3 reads TGCGCCAGCAGCCAAGATGGCATAGCGGGAGGGAATGAGAATGAGCAGTTCTTC. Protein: CASSQDGIAGGNENEQFF.

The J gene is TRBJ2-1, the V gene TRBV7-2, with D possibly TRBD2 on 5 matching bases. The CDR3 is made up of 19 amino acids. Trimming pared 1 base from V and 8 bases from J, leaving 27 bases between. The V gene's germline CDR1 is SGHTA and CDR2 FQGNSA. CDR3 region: CASSLDPTLERTLWDEQFF. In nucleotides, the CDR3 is TGTGCCAGCAGCTTAGACCCGACCCTCGAGCGGACCCTATGGGATGAGCAGTTCTTC.

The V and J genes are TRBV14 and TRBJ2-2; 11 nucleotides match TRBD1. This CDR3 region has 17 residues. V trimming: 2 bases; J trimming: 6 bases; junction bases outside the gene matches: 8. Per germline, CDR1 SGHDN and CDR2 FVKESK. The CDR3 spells CASSQWLGQGAPGELFF. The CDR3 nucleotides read TGTGCCAGCAGCCAATGGCTAGGACAGGGGGCCCCCGGGGAGCTGTTTTTT.

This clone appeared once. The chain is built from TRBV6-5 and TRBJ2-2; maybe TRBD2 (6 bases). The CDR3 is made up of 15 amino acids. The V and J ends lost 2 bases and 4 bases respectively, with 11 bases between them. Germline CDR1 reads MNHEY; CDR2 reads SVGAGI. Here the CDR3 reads CASSYGGRLTGELFF. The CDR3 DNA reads TGTGCCAGCAGTTACGGAGGGCGTCTCACCGGGGAGCTGTTTTTT.

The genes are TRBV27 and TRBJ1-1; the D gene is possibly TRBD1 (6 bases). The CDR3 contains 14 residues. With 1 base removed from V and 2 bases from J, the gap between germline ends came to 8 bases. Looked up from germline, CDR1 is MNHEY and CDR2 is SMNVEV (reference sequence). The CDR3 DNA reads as TGTGCCAGCAGTTTATTAGGGGGTAACACTGAAGCTTTCTTT. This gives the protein CASSLLGGNTEAFF.

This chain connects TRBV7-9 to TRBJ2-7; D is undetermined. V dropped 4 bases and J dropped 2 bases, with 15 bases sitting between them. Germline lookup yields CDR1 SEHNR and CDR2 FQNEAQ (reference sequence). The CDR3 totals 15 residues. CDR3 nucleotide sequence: TGTGCCAGCAGCTCTCCCCCGGCAGGAACCTACGAGCAGTACTTC. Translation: CASSSPPAGTYEQYF. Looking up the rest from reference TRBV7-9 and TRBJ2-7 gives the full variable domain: DTGVSQNPRHKITKRGQNVTFRCDPISEHNRLYWYRQTLGQGPEFLTYFQNEAQLEKSRLLSDRFSAERPKGSFSTLEIQRTEQGDSAMYLCASSSPPAGTYEQYFGPGTRLTVT.

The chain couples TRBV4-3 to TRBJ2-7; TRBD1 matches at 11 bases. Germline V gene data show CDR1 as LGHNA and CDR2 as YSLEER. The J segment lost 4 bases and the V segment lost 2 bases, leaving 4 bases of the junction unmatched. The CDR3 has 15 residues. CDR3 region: CASSQPGQGVYEQYF. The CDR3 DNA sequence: TGCGCCAGCAGCCAACCGGGACAGGGGGTTTACGAGCAGTACTTC.

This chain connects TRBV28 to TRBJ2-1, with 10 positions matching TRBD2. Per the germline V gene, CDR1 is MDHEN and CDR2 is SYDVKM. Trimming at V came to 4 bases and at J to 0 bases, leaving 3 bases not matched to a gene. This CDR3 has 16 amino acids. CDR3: CASSSPSGSSYNEQFF. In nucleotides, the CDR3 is TGTGCCAGCAGTTCCCCTAGCGGGAGCTCCTACAATGAGCAGTTCTTC.

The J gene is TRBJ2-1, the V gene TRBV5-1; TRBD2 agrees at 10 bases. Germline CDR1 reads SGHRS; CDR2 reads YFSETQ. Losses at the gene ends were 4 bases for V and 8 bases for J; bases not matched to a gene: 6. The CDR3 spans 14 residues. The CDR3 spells CASSGRAGGDEQFF. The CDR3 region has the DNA TGCGCCAGCAGCGGGCGAGCGGGAGGGGATGAGCAGTTCTTC.

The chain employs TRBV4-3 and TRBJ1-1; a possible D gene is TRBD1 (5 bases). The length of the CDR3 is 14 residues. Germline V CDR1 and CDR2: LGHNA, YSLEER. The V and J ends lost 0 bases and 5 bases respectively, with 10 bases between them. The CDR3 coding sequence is TGCGCCAGCAGCCAAGATCAGGGTAGGACTGAAGCTTTCTTT. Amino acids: CASSQDQGRTEAFF.

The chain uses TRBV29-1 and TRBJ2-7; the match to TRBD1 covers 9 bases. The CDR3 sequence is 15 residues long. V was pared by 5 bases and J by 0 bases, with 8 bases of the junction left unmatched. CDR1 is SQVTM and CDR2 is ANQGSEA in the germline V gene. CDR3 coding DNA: TGCAGCGTTCTATTCGGGACAGGGACCTCCTACGAGCAGTACTTC. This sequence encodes CSVLFGTGTSYEQYF.

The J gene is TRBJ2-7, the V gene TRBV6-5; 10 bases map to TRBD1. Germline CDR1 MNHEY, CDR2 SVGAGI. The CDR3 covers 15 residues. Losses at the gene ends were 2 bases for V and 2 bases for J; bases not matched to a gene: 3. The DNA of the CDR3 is TGTGCCAGCAGTTACCGGGACAGGGGTCCCTACGAGCAGTACTTC. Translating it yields CASSYRDRGPYEQYF.

As DNA, the CDR3 is TGTGCCAGCAGCGGGACGGACAGGGGGTACGAGCAGTACTTC. It yields the protein CASSGTDRGYEQYF. This rearrangement joins TRBV5-6 to TRBJ2-7; 10 bases map to TRBD1. Germline CDR1 is SGHDT and CDR2 is YYEEEE. This CDR3 is 14 amino acids long. V was pared by 4 bases and J by 4 bases, with 5 bases of the junction left unmatched.

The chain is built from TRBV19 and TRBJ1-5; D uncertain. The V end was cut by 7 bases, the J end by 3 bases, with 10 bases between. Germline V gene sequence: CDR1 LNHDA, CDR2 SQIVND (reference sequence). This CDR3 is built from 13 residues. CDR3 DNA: TGTGCCAGTACCCCCTACCCCAATCAGCCCCAGCATTTT. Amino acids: CASTPYPNQPQHF.

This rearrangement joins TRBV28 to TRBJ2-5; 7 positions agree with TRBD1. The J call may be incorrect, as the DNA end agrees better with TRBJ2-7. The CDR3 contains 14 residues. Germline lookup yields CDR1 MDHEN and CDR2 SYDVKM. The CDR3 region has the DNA TGTGCCAGCAGACCGACAGGGAACGCCTACGAGCAGTACTTC. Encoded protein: CASRPTGNAYEQYF.